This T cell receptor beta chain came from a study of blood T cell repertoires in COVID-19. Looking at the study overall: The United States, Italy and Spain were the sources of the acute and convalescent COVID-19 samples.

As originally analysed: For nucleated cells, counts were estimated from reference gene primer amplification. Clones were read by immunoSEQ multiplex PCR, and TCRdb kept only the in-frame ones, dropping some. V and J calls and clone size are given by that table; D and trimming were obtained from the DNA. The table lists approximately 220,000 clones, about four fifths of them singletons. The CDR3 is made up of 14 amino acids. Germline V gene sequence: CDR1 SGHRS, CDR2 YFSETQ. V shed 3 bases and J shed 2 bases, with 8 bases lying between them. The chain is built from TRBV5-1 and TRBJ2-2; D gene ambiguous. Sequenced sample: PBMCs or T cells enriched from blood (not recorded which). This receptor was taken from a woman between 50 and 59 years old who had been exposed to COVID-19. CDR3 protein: CASSSWANTGELFF. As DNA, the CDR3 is TGCGCCAGCAGCTCGTGGGCTAACACCGGGGAGCTGTTTTTT.